Each of the 27 T cell receptor beta chains below was sequenced from the same sample in a study of OX40 agonist ivuxolimab in advanced cancers. Sequenced by immunoSEQ multiplex PCR; TCRdb stores in-frame clones only, minus some. The table lists roughly 70,000 clones, 88% of them singletons, with 2% to 2.5% in the top ten. This specimen was CD4+ or CD8+ T cells sorted from blood, taken in a trial of the OX40 agonist ivuxolimab. These receptors were taken from an adult with an advanced solid tumor such as melanoma, head and neck, liver or kidney cancer.

The V gene is TRBV19, the J gene TRBJ2-7; 11 bases are shared with TRBD1. Looked up from germline, CDR1 is LNHDA and CDR2 is SQIVND (reference sequence). The trim removed 3 bases at V and 3 bases at J, leaving 10 bases unmatched. The length of the CDR3 is 17 residues. DNA for the CDR3: TGTGCCAGTAGTATTTTTTACTCCGGGACAGGGGGCTACGAGCAGTACTTC. Translation gives CASSIFYSGTGGYEQYF.

This chain joins TRBV27 and TRBJ2-7; tentative D call: TRBD1 (6 bases). Germline CDR1 and CDR2: MNHEY and SMNVEV (reference sequence). The V gene lost 5 bases and the J gene lost 3 bases, with 14 bases spanning the gap. The CDR3 has 14 amino acids. CDR3 in DNA: TGTGCCAGCAGTCCCGACAGGACCCTCTACGAGCAGTACTTC. Amino acid sequence: CASSPDRTLYEQYF.

This chain links TRBV5-6 with TRBJ2-4; TRBD1 might be the D (6 bases). The CDR3 totals 15 residues. Trimming shortened V by 6 bases and J by 0 bases, and 13 bases separated the two germline ends. Germline V gene sequence: CDR1 SGHDT, CDR2 YYEEEE. Here the CDR3 reads CASTKQGIAKNIQYF. CDR3 bases: TGTGCCAGCACCAAACAGGGTATAGCCAAAAACATTCAGTACTTC.

The V call is TRBV7-9, the J call TRBJ1-1, with D hard to call. V was clipped by 2 bases and J by 3 bases, with 7 bases between them. The CDR3 contains 13 residues. The germline CDR1 and CDR2 sequences are SEHNR and FQNEAQ (reference sequence). The CDR3 spells CASSLNRYTEAFF. The CDR3 nucleotides are TGTGCCAGCAGCTTAAACCGTTACACTGAAGCTTTCTTT.

The rearrangement uses TRBV11-3 and TRBJ2-7; tentatively, D is TRBD1 (5 bases). Between the trimmed V and J ends, which lost 1 base and 0 bases, there was a span of 10 bases. The CDR3 has 15 amino acids. Germline assignment: CDR1 SGHNT and CDR2 YENEEA. In DNA, the CDR3 is TGTGCCAGCAGCTTAGGTGGGGCCAGCTCCTACGAGCAGTACTTC. This translates into CASSLGGASSYEQYF.

This rearrangement joins TRBV6-1 to TRBJ2-3, with TRBD2 identical over 9 bases. The V and J ends lost 2 bases and 6 bases, in that order; junction bases with no gene match: 3. This CDR3 spans 14 amino acids. The germline V gene encodes CDR1 MNHNS and CDR2 SASEGT. This CDR3 is CASSESGGPDTQYF. The CDR3 DNA follows: TGTGCCAGCAGTGAAAGCGGGGGGCCCGATACGCAGTATTTT.

The rearrangement uses TRBV5-6 and TRBJ1-5; TRBD1 matches at 8 bases. Germline V gene sequence: CDR1 SGHDT, CDR2 YYEEEE. The CDR3 covers 16 residues. With 4 bases clipped from V and 2 bases from J, the junction kept 8 bases outside the gene matches. CDR3: CASSGNRGEGNQPQHF. The CDR3 region has the DNA TGTGCCAGCAGCGGAAACAGGGGGGAGGGCAATCAGCCCCAGCATTTT. Using reference TRBV5-6 and TRBJ1-5 for the parts outside the CDR3, the full variable domain is DAGVTQSPTHLIKTRGQQVTLRCSPKSGHDTVSWYQQALGQGPQFIFQYYEEEERQRGNFPDRFSGHQFPNYSSELNVNALLLGDSALYLCASSGNRGEGNQPQHFGDGTRLSIL.

The CDR3, as DNA: TGCGCCAGCAGCTTGGTAGGACAGGGGGACACTGAAGCTTTCTTT. This codes for CASSLVGQGDTEAFF. The chain uses TRBV5-1 and TRBJ1-1, with 10 bases identical to TRBD1. Germline CDR1 is SGHRS and CDR2 is YFSETQ. The CDR3 spans 15 residues. After removal of 0 bases from V and 3 bases from J, the junction contained 2 bases not matched to a gene. Combining the CDR3 with reference TRBV5-1 and TRBJ1-1 gives the whole variable domain KAGVTQTPRYLIKTRGQQVTLSCSPISGHRSVSWYQQTPGQGLQFLFEYFSETQRNKGNFPGRFSGRQFSNSRSEMNVSTLELGDSALYLCASSLVGQGDTEAFFGQGTRLTVV.

This CDR3 is CASSKPATNEKLFF. As DNA, the CDR3 is TGTGCCAGTTCTAAACCAGCAACTAATGAAAAACTGTTTTTT. This rearrangement joins TRBV19 to TRBJ1-4, with D uncertain. CDR3 size: 14 residues. Germline CDR1 reads LNHDA; CDR2 reads SQIVND (reference sequence). Trimming pared 8 bases from V and 0 bases from J, leaving 10 bases between.

This clone was seen a handful of times. The chain joins TRBV7-9 to TRBJ1-1; 8 positions agree with TRBD1. Germline CDR1 and CDR2: SEHNR and FQNEAQ (reference sequence). CDR3 size: 16 residues. V lost 3 bases and J lost 5; bases outside the gene matches: 11. As DNA, the CDR3 is TGTGCCAGCAGCTTGGTTAATTACAGGGGGACTACTGAAGCTTTCTTT. The encoded protein is CASSLVNYRGTTEAFF.

The rearrangement joins TRBV6-5 to TRBJ1-6; TRBD1 is a possible D gene (5 bases). CDR3 length: 14 residues. Germline loops: CDR1 MNHEY, CDR2 SVGAGI. With 5 bases removed from V and 8 bases from J, the gap between germline ends came to 13 bases. CDR3 nucleotides: TGTGCCAGCAGTACCGACAGAAAAGATTCACCCCTCCACTTT. Its translation is CASSTDRKDSPLHF.

V is TRBV6-4 and J is TRBJ1-1, with TRBD1 identical over 9 bases. The CDR3 spans 14 residues. The trim removed 6 bases at V and 6 bases at J, leaving 8 bases unmatched. Germline assignment: CDR1 MRHNA and CDR2 SNTAGT. Written as DNA, the CDR3 is TGTGCCAGCAGAGGGGACAGGGAGGCATCTGAAGCTTTCTTT. It is translated as CASRGDREASEAFF.

The chain combines TRBV7-2 with TRBJ2-2, with a tentative D call TRBD2 (7 bases). V was shortened by 1 base and J by 6 bases, with 12 bases between the two germline ends. Looked up from germline, CDR1 is SGHTA and CDR2 is FQGNSA. CDR3 size: 15 residues. CDR3 sequence reads: CASSLDGGRAGELFF. The CDR3 DNA is TGTGCCAGCAGCTTAGACGGGGGGCGGGCCGGGGAGCTGTTTTTT.

This chain joins TRBV5-8 and TRBJ2-3; 10 nucleotides match TRBD2. CDR3 length equals 16 residues. The germline V gene encodes CDR1 SGHTS and CDR2 YDEGEE. V lost 4 bases and J lost 2; bases outside the gene matches: 7. CDR3 sequence (DNA): TGTGCCAGCAGCCCCGGGACTAGCGCCTTCACAGATACGCAGTATTTT. Encoded protein: CASSPGTSAFTDTQYF.

This chain connects TRBV7-2 to TRBJ2-5; D gene unclear. The germline V and J ends were trimmed by 1 base and 5 bases, with 11 bases remaining between them. This CDR3 contains 14 residues. CDR1 is SGHTA and CDR2 is FQGNSA in the germline V gene. As DNA, the CDR3 is TGTGCCAGCAGCTTAGTCGCAGGCTGGGAGACCCAGTACTTC. As protein: CASSLVAGWETQYF.

V and J are TRBV19 and TRBJ2-7; D unresolved. Looked up from germline, CDR1 is LNHDA and CDR2 is SQIVND (reference sequence). V gave up 0 bases and J gave up 6 bases, with 6 bases separating them. The CDR3 length is 12 residues. The CDR3 protein is CASSIDRLEQYF. The CDR3, as DNA: TGTGCCAGTAGTATAGATAGGCTCGAGCAGTACTTC. Full variable domain (remainder filled in from reference TRBV19 and TRBJ2-7): DGGITQSPKYLFRKEGQNVTLSCEQNLNHDAMYWYRQDPGQGLRLIYYSQIVNDFQKGDIAEGYSVSREKKESFPLTVTSAQKNPTAFYLCASSIDRLEQYFGPGTRLTVT.

The chain joins TRBV5-1 to TRBJ1-2, with D perhaps matching TRBD1 (6 bases). Trimming pared 0 bases from V and 4 bases from J, leaving 13 bases between. CDR3 length: 15 residues. Germline CDR1 SGHRS, CDR2 YFSETQ. The CDR3 DNA follows: TGCGCCAGCAGCTTGGACACGGCAGGGGCCTATGGCTACACCTTC. As protein: CASSLDTAGAYGYTF.

V usage is TRBV2 and J usage is TRBJ2-7; 12 bases match TRBD2. The CDR3 is 15 amino acids. Germline trimming cut 2 bases from V and 4 bases from J; bases unmatched to any gene: 3. CDR1 and CDR2 from the germline V gene are SNHLY and FYNNEI. CDR3 residues: CASSEKGLAGYEQYF. CDR3 coding DNA: TGTGCCAGCAGTGAAAAGGGACTAGCGGGTTACGAGCAGTACTTC.

The chain uses TRBV6-5 and TRBJ2-5; tentatively, D is TRBD1 or TRBD2 (5 bases each). This CDR3 has 14 residues. V was shortened by 6 bases and J by 1 base, with 12 bases between the two germline ends. Looked up from germline, CDR1 is MNHEY and CDR2 is SVGAGI. In DNA form, the CDR3 reads TGTGCCAGCAGCCGGGGACGGGTCCAAGAGACCCAGTACTTC. Residues: CASSRGRVQETQYF.

The genes are TRBV30 and TRBJ1-4; the D gene is possibly TRBD1 (5 bases). This CDR3 has 16 amino acids. Trimming took off 3 bases at V and 1 base at J, with 15 bases between the two ends. Germline V gene data show CDR1 as GTSNPN and CDR2 as SVGIG (reference sequence). For the CDR3, the DNA is TGTGCCTGGAGACCCCCCGGGGGGGTAACTAATGAAAAACTGTTTTTT. It is translated as CAWRPPGGVTNEKLFF.

The chain employs TRBV28 and TRBJ2-5; D gene uncertain. Germline V gene sequence: CDR1 MDHEN, CDR2 SYDVKM. The CDR3 extends over 13 amino acids. Trimming cost V 6 bases and J 3 bases, with 11 bases left between them. The CDR3 region is CASSPPAEETQYF. In DNA form, the CDR3 reads TGTGCCAGCAGCCCGCCGGCAGAAGAGACCCAGTACTTC.

V is TRBV5-1 and J is TRBJ1-1; 7 nucleotides agree with TRBD1. The CDR3 spans 15 residues. Germline assignment: CDR1 SGHRS and CDR2 YFSETQ. Trimming took 4 bases from V and 1 from J; bases not matched to a gene: 7. The CDR3 loop is CASSTRTGENTEAFF. The CDR3 DNA reads TGCGCCAGCAGCACGCGGACAGGTGAGAACACTGAAGCTTTCTTT.

V gene TRBV10-3 combines with J gene TRBJ2-5; D not certain. Germline-derived CDR1 and CDR2 are ENHRY and SYGVKD. This CDR3 spans 12 amino acids. V shed 0 bases and J shed 5 bases, with 4 bases lying between them. The CDR3 DNA is TGTGCCATCAGTGAGTCCGGGGAGACCCAGTACTTC. The encoded protein is CAISESGETQYF.

This chain joins TRBV18 and TRBJ2-7; D could derive from TRBD1 or TRBD2 (5 bases each). Trimming took off 5 bases at V and 7 bases at J, with 18 bases between the two ends. The CDR3 covers 14 residues. Germline V gene data show CDR1 as KGHSH and CDR2 as LQKENI. CDR3 DNA: TGTGCCAGCTCAGTAGCGCAGGGAAGTAAGGAGCAGTACTTC. It translates to CASSVAQGSKEQYF.

The chain carries TRBV7-9 and TRBJ2-1; D is perhaps TRBD2 (5 bases). The ends were cut back, 2 bases at V and 8 bases at J, with 13 bases in the middle. Germline V CDR1 and CDR2: SEHNR, FQNEAQ (reference sequence). The CDR3 loop spans 14 amino acids. CDR3 bases: TGTGCCAGCAGCTTATCCGGACCCGGGGATGAGCAGTTCTTC. It yields the protein CASSLSGPGDEQFF. The full variable domain, in which reference TRBV7-9 and TRBJ2-1 provide the parts outside the CDR3, is DTGVSQNPRHKITKRGQNVTFRCDPISEHNRLYWYRQTLGQGPEFLTYFQNEAQLEKSRLLSDRFSAERPKGSFSTLEIQRTEQGDSAMYLCASSLSGPGDEQFFGPGTRLTVL.

V gene TRBV5-4 combines with J gene TRBJ2-7; D not certain. The CDR3 spans 12 residues. V dropped 2 bases and J dropped 6 bases, with 9 bases sitting between them. CDR1 is SGHNT, CDR2 YYREEE, per germline (reference sequence). CDR3 nucleotide sequence: TGTGCCAGCAGCTTCGAAGTGGCCGAGCAGTACTTC. This translates into CASSFEVAEQYF.

This clone was observed a single time. This sequence joins TRBV18 and TRBJ2-3, with 14 nucleotides matching TRBD2. The CDR3 is 15 amino acids. With V trimmed by 3 bases and J by 6 bases, 2 bases remained unmatched. CDR1 and CDR2 from the germline V gene are KGHSH and LQKENI. CDR3 nucleotides: TGTGCCAGCTCACCGGGACTAGCGGGGGTGGATACGCAGTATTTT. Its protein product is CASSPGLAGVDTQYF.